Listed here are 31 T cell receptor beta chains from one sample, sequenced in a study of blood T cell repertoires in COVID-19. Repertoires were generated with immunoSEQ multiplex PCR, while TCRdb's copy carries only in-frame clones and drops some. The sample lists under 150,000 clones; roughly 80% were seen once. Sequencing used peripheral blood. These receptor sequences come from an elderly woman in a cohort sampled during active or convalescent COVID-19.

This clone was recorded once. The J gene is TRBJ1-5, the V gene TRBV6-5; 7 bases are a match to TRBD1. Losses at the gene ends were 8 bases for V and 6 bases for J; bases not matched to a gene: 10. The CDR3 is 14 amino acids. The germline CDR1 and CDR2 sequences are MNHEY and SVGAGI. CDR3 sequence reads: CASSRAGGGQPQHF. The CDR3 bases are TGTGCCAGCTCGCGGGCAGGGGGAGGTCAGCCCCAGCATTTT.

The rearrangement joins TRBV24-1 to TRBJ1-2, with D possibly being TRBD1 (5 bases). With 0 bases removed from V and 7 bases from J, the gap between germline ends came to 8 bases. Germline CDR1 is KGHDR and CDR2 is SFDVKD. CDR3 length: 13 amino acids. In nucleotides, the CDR3 is TGTGCCACCAGTGATTTGTCCAGGGCTGGCTACACCTTC. This encodes CATSDLSRAGYTF.

The rearrangement uses TRBV6-5 and TRBJ1-2, with unresolved D. The CDR3 has 15 residues. Per the germline V gene, CDR1 is MNHEY and CDR2 is SVGAGI. The V and J ends lost 2 bases and 2 bases respectively, with 12 bases between them. The DNA for the CDR3 is TGTGCCAGCAGTTACACCTTTGACACCAACTATGGCTACACCTTC. Amino acids: CASSYTFDTNYGYTF.

Note on this clone: Germline is not matched at one junction end, which may reflect a read error. J is TRBJ1-4 and V is TRBV7-7, with D possibly TRBD1 on 5 matching bases. The CDR3 runs to 15 residues. Germline V gene sequence: CDR1 SSHAT, CDR2 FNYEAQ (reference sequence). CDR3 sequence reads: CASSANGQLNEKLFF. As DNA, the CDR3 is TGTGCTAGCAGCGCCAATGGACAACTTAATGAAAAACTGTTTTTT.

The table lists this clone with a few counts. This chain links TRBV10-3 with TRBJ1-1; 7 bases match TRBD1. Germline V gene data show CDR1 as ENHRY and CDR2 as SYGVKD. CDR3 length: 12 residues. V shed 9 bases and J 3 bases; nucleotides not matched to a gene: 4. CDR3 protein: CAIRQGYTEAFF. In DNA, the CDR3 is TGTGCCATTAGACAGGGCTACACTGAAGCTTTCTTT.

This clone was observed a single time. The chain has TRBV28 and TRBJ2-7; a weak D match, TRBD1 (7 bases). Per the germline V gene, CDR1 is MDHEN and CDR2 is SYDVKM. V lost 8 bases, J lost 1 base, and 12 bases lay in between. CDR3 length equals 13 residues. As DNA, the CDR3 is TGTGCCAGCGGGGCAGGGGGGTCCTACGAGCAGTACGTC. Translated, it gives CASGAGGSYEQYV.

This clone has just a few counts. This sample includes further DNA sequences coding for the same CDR3. The chain carries TRBV6-5 and TRBJ1-2, with D maybe TRBD1 (5 bases). Trimming pared 2 bases from V and 0 bases from J, leaving 7 bases between. The CDR3 is 14 amino acids. In germline, CDR1 is MNHEY, CDR2 SVGAGI. In nucleotides, the CDR3 is TGTGCCAGCAGTTACAGGGGCCCTAACTATGGCTACACCTTC. Translation: CASSYRGPNYGYTF.

The chain recombines TRBV2 with TRBJ2-2; possible D gene TRBD2, 6 bases. The germline CDR1 and CDR2 sequences are SNHLY and FYNNEI. Trimming took off 6 bases at V and 6 bases at J, with 11 bases between the two ends. The CDR3 runs to 13 residues. CDR3 protein: CASRGEDAGELFF. CDR3 nucleotide sequence: TGTGCCAGCAGGGGGGAGGACGCCGGGGAGCTGTTTTTT.

This clone showed up just once. The chain is built from TRBV18 and TRBJ1-2; D unclear. The germline V gene has CDR1 KGHSH and CDR2 LQKENI. The CDR3 totals 13 residues. V was pared by 4 bases and J by 8 bases, with 14 bases between. DNA for the CDR3: TGTGCCAGCTCACAGAACAAATGGTGGGGCTACACCTTC. It codes for CASSQNKWWGYTF.

The chain uses TRBV5-3 and TRBJ1-2; 8 nucleotides match TRBD1. TRBV5-3 is marked as an open reading frame, function uncertain. The V and J ends lost 4 bases and 7 bases, in that order; junction bases with no gene match: 9. The length of the CDR3 is 14 residues. The CDR3 DNA sequence: TGTGCCAGAAGCCCCGGGGGCAGGGGGCTTGGCTACACCTTC. Translation: CARSPGGRGLGYTF.

The chain links TRBV7-2 to TRBJ2-3, with 7 nucleotides matching TRBD2. V dropped 5 bases and J dropped 4; count of bases not matched to a gene: 9. CDR3 size: 15 residues. Looked up from germline, CDR1 is SGHTA and CDR2 is FQGNSA. CDR3 sequence: CASSTLGGKSDTQYF. The CDR3 nucleotides are TGTGCCAGCAGCACTCTCGGGGGGAAATCAGATACGCAGTATTTT.

V usage is TRBV5-6 and J usage is TRBJ1-2, with D perhaps matching TRBD1 (6 bases). The CDR3 loop spans 16 amino acids. V lost 4 bases, J lost 4 bases, and 20 bases lay in between. Looked up from germline, CDR1 is SGHDT and CDR2 is YYEEEE. CDR3 nucleotides: TGTGCCAGCAGCCCCGTCGTGGGGGCCGCGATCTATGGCTACACCTTC. As protein: CASSPVVGAAIYGYTF.

The chain couples TRBV7-2 to TRBJ2-1, with D possibly TRBD2 on 5 matching bases. V shed 7 bases and J shed 4 bases, with 14 bases lying between them. Looked up from germline, CDR1 is SGHTA and CDR2 is FQGNSA. The CDR3 totals 14 residues. The CDR3 bases are TGTGCCAGCACCCACCTCCCGGGATACAATGAGCAGTTCTTC. Protein product: CASTHLPGYNEQFF.

J is TRBJ2-1 and V is TRBV5-1; TRBD1 agrees at 9 bases. The CDR3 extends over 15 amino acids. The germline V gene encodes CDR1 SGHRS and CDR2 YFSETQ. Trimming took 0 bases from V and 9 from J; bases not matched to a gene: 7. The CDR3 loop is CASSLVQGAQTEQFF. In DNA, the CDR3 is TGCGCCAGCAGCTTGGTACAGGGGGCGCAGACTGAGCAGTTCTTC. Complete variable domain (other parts from reference TRBV5-1 and TRBJ2-1): KAGVTQTPRYLIKTRGQQVTLSCSPISGHRSVSWYQQTPGQGLQFLFEYFSETQRNKGNFPGRFSGRQFSNSRSEMNVSTLELGDSALYLCASSLVQGAQTEQFFGPGTRLTVL.

This chain uses TRBV19 with TRBJ1-2, with TRBD1 matching 10 bases. The V gene's germline CDR1 is LNHDA and CDR2 SQIVND (reference sequence). The J segment lost 6 bases and the V segment lost 3 bases, leaving 4 bases of the junction unmatched. The CDR3 has 14 residues. As DNA, the CDR3 is TGTGCCAGTAGTATGAGACAGGGGGCAGATGGCTACACCTTC. Residues: CASSMRQGADGYTF.

The V and J genes are TRBV7-9 and TRBJ1-1, with D possibly matching TRBD1 (6 bases). The CDR3 contains 13 residues. V shed 6 bases and J shed 6 bases, with 14 bases lying between them. Per germline, CDR1 SEHNR and CDR2 FQNEAQ (reference sequence). The CDR3 loop reads CASRSTGLSEAFF. As DNA, the CDR3 is TGTGCCAGCAGGAGTACAGGGTTGTCTGAAGCTTTCTTT.

The chain employs TRBV19 and TRBJ2-3; maybe TRBD1 (6 bases). The CDR3 sequence is 16 residues long. With 6 bases removed from V and 4 bases from J, the gap between germline ends came to 20 bases. CDR1 is LNHDA, CDR2 SQIVND, per germline (reference sequence). The CDR3 nucleotides are TGTGCCAGTAGCTACCATTTACAGGGCTCGGCAGATACGCAGTATTTT. Its protein product is CASSYHLQGSADTQYF. The whole variable domain, remainder taken from reference TRBV19 and TRBJ2-3, is DGGITQSPKYLFRKEGQNVTLSCEQNLNHDAMYWYRQDPGQGLRLIYYSQIVNDFQKGDIAEGYSVSREKKESFPLTVTSAQKNPTAFYLCASSYHLQGSADTQYFGPGTRLTVL.

The chain is built from TRBV29-1 and TRBJ1-1, with 7 bases aligning to TRBD1. The V gene end was trimmed by 7 bases and the J gene end by 4 bases; junction bases not matched to a gene: 6. This CDR3 contains 12 residues. Looked up from germline, CDR1 is SQVTM and CDR2 is ANQGSEA. The chain's CDR3 is CSGRTGATEAFF. CDR3 in DNA: TGCAGCGGTCGTACAGGGGCCACTGAAGCTTTCTTT.

This chain uses TRBV27 with TRBJ1-5, with 9 nucleotides matching TRBD1. The length of the CDR3 is 16 residues. In germline, CDR1 is MNHEY, CDR2 SMNVEV (reference sequence). V lost 4 bases and J lost 6; bases outside the gene matches: 10. The CDR3 DNA follows: TGTGCCAGCAGTTCCCCTGGGACAGGGAAAGGTCAGCCCCAGCATTTT. Protein: CASSSPGTGKGQPQHF.

The chain has TRBV5-1 and TRBJ1-6, with unresolved D. Per the germline V gene, CDR1 is SGHRS and CDR2 is YFSETQ. The V gene lost 4 bases and the J gene lost 10 bases, with 18 bases spanning the gap. This CDR3 has 15 residues. CDR3 region: CASSLGEGAFSPLHF. As DNA, the CDR3 is TGCGCCAGCAGCCTGGGTGAGGGTGCTTTCTCACCCCTCCACTTT.

V usage is TRBV5-1 and J usage is TRBJ1-5; D gene unclear. CDR1 is SGHRS and CDR2 is YFSETQ in the germline V gene. This CDR3 spans 14 amino acids. The V and J ends lost 4 bases and 2 bases respectively, with 10 bases between them. The CDR3 reads CASSVSSGNQPQHF. DNA for the CDR3: TGCGCCAGCAGCGTTTCCTCGGGCAATCAGCCCCAGCATTTT.

The rearrangement links TRBV6-6 to TRBJ2-1, with a possible D match to TRBD1 (5 bases). The CDR3 has 14 amino acids. Germline CDR1 reads MNHNY; CDR2 reads SVGAGI (reference sequence). Trimming pared 5 bases from V and 0 bases from J, leaving 8 bases between. DNA of the CDR3: TGTGCCAGCAGTCAGCAGGGCTCCTACAATGAGCAGTTCTTC. Its translation: CASSQQGSYNEQFF.

V is TRBV23-1 and J is TRBJ1-1, with D unresolved. TRBV23-1 belongs to the ORF category, with a function that is uncertain. The V end was cut by 7 bases, the J end by 1 base, with 10 bases between. This CDR3 has 13 amino acids. The CDR3 protein is CASTSRWNTEAFF. The CDR3 DNA reads TGCGCCAGCACGTCGCGGTGGAACACTGAAGCTTTCTTT.

The gene calls are TRBV7-9 and TRBJ1-2; the D is unclear. The CDR3 is 13 amino acids. Trimming took 5 bases from V and 14 from J, leaving 21 bases between them. CDR1 and CDR2 (germline): SEHNR, FQNEAQ (reference sequence). The CDR3 region is CASSTQPIAVFTF. CDR3 coding DNA: TGTGCCAGCAGCACCCAGCCTATCGCGGTGTTTACCTTC.

This chain joins TRBV19 and TRBJ2-4, with a weak D call TRBD2 (7 bases). This CDR3 has 15 residues. Germline V gene data show CDR1 as LNHDA and CDR2 as SQIVND (reference sequence). V was cut by 0 bases and J by 8 bases, with 14 bases left in between. In nucleotides, the CDR3 is TGTGCCAGTAGTATAGATCTCGCGGGGGCTGACATTCAGTACTTC. Its protein product is CASSIDLAGADIQYF. The full variable domain, its missing parts supplied by reference TRBV19 and TRBJ2-4, is DGGITQSPKYLFRKEGQNVTLSCEQNLNHDAMYWYRQDPGQGLRLIYYSQIVNDFQKGDIAEGYSVSREKKESFPLTVTSAQKNPTAFYLCASSIDLAGADIQYFGAGTRLSVL.

The chain employs TRBV7-2 and TRBJ1-5; 8 bases are a match to TRBD1. CDR3 length: 15 residues. CDR1 and CDR2 (germline): SGHTA, FQGNSA. The V gene end was trimmed by 6 bases and the J gene end by 6 bases; junction bases not matched to a gene: 10. The CDR3 loop reads CASSSDRGGGQPQHF. The CDR3 nucleotides read TGTGCCAGCAGTTCCGACAGGGGTGGTGGTCAGCCCCAGCATTTT.

V is TRBV7-2 and J is TRBJ1-1, with unresolved D. V was shortened by 4 bases and J by 10 bases, with 16 bases between the two germline ends. Per germline, CDR1 SGHTA and CDR2 FQGNSA. This CDR3 is 13 amino acids long. This CDR3 is CASSSRVDMRAFF. For the CDR3, the DNA is TGTGCCAGCAGCTCCCGAGTCGACATGAGAGCTTTCTTT.

The genes are TRBV7-3 and TRBJ2-1, with 10 nucleotides matching TRBD2. With V trimmed by 5 bases and J by 8 bases, 6 bases remained unmatched. This CDR3 is 14 amino acids long. The germline V gene has CDR1 SGHTA and CDR2 FQGTGA. The CDR3 spells CASSTAGGLDEQFF. The CDR3 DNA is TGTGCCAGCAGCACAGCGGGGGGGCTCGATGAGCAGTTCTTC.

For this clone: Other nucleotide sequences in the sample specify the same CDR3. This rearrangement joins TRBV12-3 or TRBV12-4 to TRBJ1-1; no reliable D call. The CDR3 is 11 residues long. Trimming removed 6 bases from V and 4 bases from J, with 6 bases in between. CDR3 bases: TGTGCCAGCAGCCGCAGCACTGAAGCTTTCTTT. Residues: CASSRSTEAFF.

The CDR3 DNA follows: TGCGCCAGCAGCTTGGGCGGGGGGACAACTCCCTACGAGCAGTACTTC. It yields the protein CASSLGGGTTPYEQYF. This chain connects TRBV5-1 to TRBJ2-7; 8 bases agree with TRBD2. Germline lookup yields CDR1 SGHRS and CDR2 YFSETQ. The V segment lost 0 bases and the J segment 2 bases; nucleotides outside the gene matches: 7. There are 16 residues in the CDR3.

The chain combines TRBV15 with TRBJ1-1, with D possibly matching TRBD1 (5 bases). The germline V gene has CDR1 LNHNV and CDR2 YYDKDF (reference sequence). The V and J ends lost 0 bases and 5 bases respectively, with 13 bases between them. This CDR3 comprises 15 residues. DNA for the CDR3: TGTGCCACCAGCAGAGATGAGGCAGGGTTAACTGAAGCTTTCTTT. It yields the protein CATSRDEAGLTEAFF.